This TCR beta chain was profiled in a study of graft-versus-host responses after intestinal transplantation. At the level of the study: Every recipient underwent anti-thymocyte globulin induction, then tacrolimus and steroids for two to four years. Whole-study results and caveats: An association linked early post-transplant HvG declines with peak circulating GvH clone levels.

The ends were cut back, 4 bases at V and 2 bases at J, with 12 bases in the middle. Germline V CDR1 and CDR2: MNHEY, SMNVEV (reference sequence). This CDR3 is 15 amino acids long. With regard to this clone: What it binds is not known.

Here immunoSEQ multiplex PCR was the method, and the copy in TCRdb shows in-frame clones only, minus some. The data contain 10,000 to 15,000 clones, 93% of them singletons. The sample consisted of PBMCs, taken about 110 days after intestinal transplant. The source is a human patient who received an intestinal transplant, so some T cells may come from the graft donor. The V and J genes are TRBV27 and TRBJ1-5; D is unclear. The CDR3 spells CASSYDSGGNQPQHF. The CDR3 bases are TGTGCCAGCAGTTATGACTCCGGGGGCAATCAGCCCCAGCATTTT.